What follows are 21 T cell receptor beta chains derived from one specimen sequenced in a study of T cell responses to AZD1222 COVID-19 vaccine. Using immunoSEQ multiplex PCR, the repertoire was profiled, and TCRdb retains in-frame clones only, with some absent. The sample lists 120,000 to 150,000 clones; 80% to 85% were seen once. The sequencing here drew on peripheral blood, taken on day 0 of MenACWY control vaccination. These receptors all stem from an adult in good health.

The chain links TRBV19 to TRBJ2-5, with a tentative D call TRBD2 (6 bases). The V gene's germline CDR1 is LNHDA and CDR2 SQIVND (reference sequence). Trimming stripped 3 bases from V and 5 bases from J, with 10 bases between. The CDR3 is 13 amino acids. The CDR3 loop reads CASSIRGRETQYF. The CDR3 DNA is TGTGCCAGTAGTATTCGGGGGAGGGAGACCCAGTACTTC.

On this clone: Its ends do not fully match the called genes, so a read error is possible. The CDR3 region is CASRVPPATGGPLHF. Here the CDR3 DNA reads TGTGCCAGCAGAGTCCCCCCCGCGACAGGGGGGCCTTTACATTTT. The gene calls are TRBV28 and TRBJ2-2, with 9 bases aligning to TRBD1. The CDR3 sequence is 15 residues long. Germline values: CDR1 MDHEN, CDR2 SYDVKM.

This clone is a singleton in its sample. The chain is built from TRBV24-1 and TRBJ2-3; D gene uncertain. This CDR3 spans 11 amino acids. Per germline, CDR1 KGHDR and CDR2 SFDVKD. V shed 7 bases and J shed 6 bases, with 7 bases lying between them. CDR3 sequence: CATREWDTQYF. Written as DNA, the CDR3 is TGTGCCACCAGGGAATGGGATACGCAGTATTTT.

DNA for the CDR3: TGTGCCAGCAGCCCAGGACTAGCGGAGTTATACGAGCAGTACTTC. Protein: CASSPGLAELYEQYF. V gene TRBV5-4 combines with J gene TRBJ2-7, with TRBD2 identical over 10 bases. Unmatched junction bases numbered 8, after V lost 4 bases and J lost 4 bases. The CDR3 length is 15 residues. Per the germline V gene, CDR1 is SGHNT and CDR2 is YYREEE (reference sequence).

This chain uses TRBV2 with TRBJ1-6; maybe TRBD1 (5 bases). This CDR3 has 15 residues. CDR1 and CDR2 from the germline V gene are SNHLY and FYNNEI. V gave up 3 bases and J gave up 12 bases, with 18 bases separating them. The CDR3 sequence is CASSDLGGAEGPLHF. For the CDR3, the DNA is TGTGCCAGCAGTGATCTGGGCGGGGCGGAGGGACCCCTCCACTTT.

J is TRBJ2-7 and V is TRBV6-5; D gene unclear. The CDR3 is 16 residues long. In germline, CDR1 is MNHEY, CDR2 SVGAGI. The V end was cut by 0 bases, the J end by 5 bases, with 17 bases between. CDR3 residues: CASSYSGVFTQDEQYF. In DNA, the CDR3 is TGTGCCAGCAGTTACTCGGGCGTGTTTACTCAAGACGAGCAGTACTTC.

This clone was seen more than once but under ten times. This chain uses TRBV7-9 with TRBJ2-2; no definite D call. Looked up from germline, CDR1 is SEHNR and CDR2 is FQNEAQ (reference sequence). Trimming shortened V by 6 bases and J by 4 bases, and 9 bases separated the two germline ends. The CDR3 consists of 13 residues. The chain's CDR3 is CASRPPTTGELFF. CDR3 coding DNA: TGTGCCAGCAGGCCGCCAACCACCGGGGAGCTGTTTTTT.

The rearrangement joins TRBV7-3 to TRBJ1-6, with D perhaps TRBD1 (6 bases). Deletions cut 5 bases from V and 4 bases from J, with 12 bases between. The CDR3 sequence is 15 residues long. Germline CDR1 SGHTA, CDR2 FQGTGA. The CDR3 loop reads CASSAQGTYNSPLHF. As DNA, the CDR3 is TGTGCCAGCAGCGCACAGGGTACATATAATTCACCCCTCCACTTT.

This clone was counted once. This rearrangement joins TRBV7-9 to TRBJ1-6; D not certain. This CDR3 is built from 15 residues. From germline, CDR1 is SEHNR and CDR2 FQNEAQ (reference sequence). The V end was cut by 1 base, the J end by 7 bases, with 11 bases between. This CDR3 is CASSLDGNRNSPLHF. The DNA for the CDR3 is TGTGCCAGCAGCTTAGACGGGAATAGGAATTCACCCCTCCACTTT.

The rearrangement joins TRBV7-9 to TRBJ2-2, with TRBD2 identical over 7 bases. The CDR3 consists of 14 residues. With V trimmed by 6 bases and J by 9 bases, 10 bases remained unmatched. The germline V gene has CDR1 SEHNR and CDR2 FQNEAQ (reference sequence). The DNA for the CDR3 is TGTGCCAGCAGGCCGGGGGGTGGACCCCGGGAGCTGTTTTTT. It translates to CASRPGGGPRELFF. The full variable domain, in which reference TRBV7-9 and TRBJ2-2 provide the parts outside the CDR3, is DTGVSQNPRHKITKRGQNVTFRCDPISEHNRLYWYRQTLGQGPEFLTYFQNEAQLEKSRLLSDRFSAERPKGSFSTLEIQRTEQGDSAMYLCASRPGGGPRELFFGEGSRLTVL.

The chain recombines TRBV4-2 with TRBJ1-1; D remains unclear. From germline, CDR1 is LGHNA and CDR2 YNFKEQ. The length of the CDR3 is 13 residues. With 3 bases removed from V and 8 bases from J, the gap between germline ends came to 13 bases. The CDR3 spells CASSHPRDNEAFF. The CDR3 DNA follows: TGTGCCAGCAGCCACCCCCGAGACAACGAAGCTTTCTTT.

This sequence joins TRBV4-2 and TRBJ2-1; 10 bases fit TRBD2. This CDR3 comprises 15 residues. The trim removed 2 bases at V and 10 bases at J, leaving 8 bases unmatched. Germline CDR1 and CDR2: LGHNA and YNFKEQ. The DNA of the CDR3 is TGTGCCAGCAGCCAAAGTACTAGCGGGATACGGGAGCAGTTCTTC. This translates into CASSQSTSGIREQFF.

The chain combines TRBV5-1 with TRBJ1-2; tentative D call: TRBD1 (6 bases). Trimming shortened V by 1 base and J by 1 base, and 11 bases separated the two germline ends. CDR3 length equals 15 residues. Germline values: CDR1 SGHRS, CDR2 YFSETQ. For the CDR3, the DNA is TGCGCCAGCAGCTTGACGGAGGGGGTTAACTATGGCTACACCTTC. As protein: CASSLTEGVNYGYTF.

The V gene is TRBV11-2, the J gene TRBJ1-1, with a possible D match to TRBD1 (5 bases). CDR3 length: 14 residues. Per germline, CDR1 SGHAT and CDR2 FQNNGV. Trimming shortened V by 3 bases and J by 0 bases, and 8 bases separated the two germline ends. The CDR3 sequence: CASSLTDMNTEAFF. In DNA, the CDR3 is TGTGCCAGCAGCTTGACGGACATGAACACTGAAGCTTTCTTT. Full variable domain (outside the CDR3, taken from reference TRBV11-2 and TRBJ1-1): EAGVAQSPRYKIIEKRQSVAFWCNPISGHATLYWYQQILGQGPKLLIQFQNNGVVDDSQLPKDRFSAERLKGVDSTLKIQPAKLEDSAVYLCASSLTDMNTEAFFGQGTRLTVV.

The chain is built from TRBV6-5 and TRBJ1-4; weak D call: TRBD1 (5 bases). Germline CDR1 is MNHEY and CDR2 is SVGAGI. V was trimmed by 0 bases and J by 8 bases, leaving 13 bases between them. This CDR3 is built from 15 residues. CDR3 coding DNA: TGTGCCAGCAGTTACTCGGTTCAGGGAGGCGAAAAACTGTTTTTT. Translating it yields CASSYSVQGGEKLFF.

The V and J genes are TRBV19 and TRBJ2-5; D perhaps matches TRBD2 (6 bases). V lost 5 bases and J lost 7, with 11 bases in between. CDR1 and CDR2 (germline): LNHDA, SQIVND (reference sequence). CDR3 size: 12 residues. The CDR3 sequence: CASSETSGTQYF. CDR3 in DNA: TGTGCCAGTAGTGAGACTAGTGGGACCCAGTACTTC.

The gene calls are TRBV29-1 and TRBJ1-5, with no clear D. The CDR3 runs 14 residues. Germline V lookup: CDR1 SQVTM, CDR2 ANQGSEA. V dropped 4 bases and J dropped 4 bases, with 14 bases sitting between them. The CDR3 reads CSVGFLEPNQPQHF. As DNA, the CDR3 is TGCAGCGTTGGATTCCTAGAGCCAAATCAGCCCCAGCATTTT.

This chain uses TRBV4-1 with TRBJ1-2; 8 nucleotides line up with TRBD1. The CDR3 is 15 residues long. The germline CDR1 and CDR2 sequences are MGHRA and YSYEKL. V lost 6 bases and J lost 1; bases outside the gene matches: 7. CDR3 in DNA: TGCGCCAGCAGTTTTGGACAGGGCCTTAACTATGGCTACACCTTC. Residues: CASSFGQGLNYGYTF.

The chain employs TRBV3-1 (or the pseudogene TRBV3-2) and TRBJ1-4; TRBD1 aligns across 7 bases. With 5 bases clipped from V and 1 base from J, the junction kept 7 bases outside the gene matches. The germline gives CDR1 LGHDT, CDR2 YNNKEL (reference sequence). The CDR3 spans 16 residues. For the CDR3, the DNA is TGTGCCAGCAGCTATTCCGGGACAGTAACTAATGAAAAACTGTTTTTT. Its translation: CASSYSGTVTNEKLFF.

This clone was detected a few times. The genes are TRBV11-3 and TRBJ2-2; a weak D match, TRBD2 (5 bases). Trimming took 0 bases from V and 6 from J, leaving 11 bases between them. The length of the CDR3 is 15 residues. Germline CDR1 and CDR2: SGHNT and YENEEA. As DNA, the CDR3 is TGTGCCAGCAGCTTAGATCAGACGCGGGCCGGGGAGCTGTTTTTT. It specifies CASSLDQTRAGELFF.

Written as DNA, the CDR3 is TGCGCCAGCAGCAGAGAGACAGGGGATAGTGAGCAGTTCTTC. Protein: CASSRETGDSEQFF. The chain has TRBV5-1 and TRBJ2-1; the match to TRBD1 covers 8 bases. The CDR3 is 14 amino acids. Germline V lookup: CDR1 SGHRS, CDR2 YFSETQ. Unmatched junction bases numbered 9, after V lost 4 bases and J lost 9 bases.